Presented here are 18 T cell receptor beta chains from one specimen sequenced in a study of T-cell reconstitution after alpha-beta-depleted transplantation in children. Unique molecular identifiers were built into the TCRbeta library. TCRdb reprocessed the PCR reads via MiXCR and lists one record per CDR3 protein. The table has 900,000 or so distinct CDR3 sequences, roughly 15% seen once. The specimen comprised PBMCs, mostly from graft donor cells, sampled 360 days after TCRalphabeta/CD19-depleted stem cell transplant. The origin of the receptors is a male patient younger than 18 who had a stem cell transplant for acute lymphoblastic leukemia, so the T cells may come from the graft donor.

V is TRBV11-2 and J is TRBJ2-1; D gene unclear. The CDR3 extends over 14 amino acids. Germline CDR1 is SGHAT and CDR2 is FQNNGV. The V and J ends lost 8 bases and 2 bases respectively, with 13 bases between them. CDR3 coding DNA: TGTGCCAGCGGAACATTACGAACCTACAATGAGCAGTTCTTC. Its translation: CASGTLRTYNEQFF.

There are many counts of this clonotype. J is TRBJ2-7 and V is TRBV4-2; D is possibly TRBD2 (5 bases). Trimming cost V 1 base and J 2 bases, with 9 bases left between them. The V gene's germline CDR1 is LGHNA and CDR2 YNFKEQ. There are 14 residues in the CDR3. The CDR3 nucleotides read TGTGCCAGCAGCCAAGGGGAACTAGCCTACGAGCAGTACTTC. Protein sequence: CASSQGELAYEQYF.

In this sample, this clonotype turned up a few times. The chain carries TRBV5-1 and TRBJ2-7; no definite D call. The germline V gene has CDR1 SGHRS and CDR2 YFSETQ. The CDR3 has 14 amino acids. Trimming shortened V by 4 bases and J by 2 bases, and 13 bases separated the two germline ends. CDR3 coding DNA: TGCGCCAGCAGCCTCGACTGGGTGACCTACGAGCAGTACTTC. This codes for CASSLDWVTYEQYF. The whole variable domain, remainder taken from reference TRBV5-1 and TRBJ2-7, is KAGVTQTPRYLIKTRGQQVTLSCSPISGHRSVSWYQQTPGQGLQFLFEYFSETQRNKGNFPGRFSGRQFSNSRSEMNVSTLELGDSALYLCASSLDWVTYEQYFGPGTRLTVT.

The genes are TRBV29-1 and TRBJ2-1; 8 bases map to TRBD2. This CDR3 is built from 13 residues. V was pared by 5 bases and J by 5 bases, with 5 bases of the junction left unmatched. Germline CDR1 is SQVTM and CDR2 is ANQGSEA. The DNA of the CDR3 is TGCAGCGTTCCGACTAGCGCAGACAATGAGCAGTTCTTC. Its translation is CSVPTSADNEQFF.

CDR3 sequence: CSVVTDSNQPQHF. DNA of the CDR3: TGCAGCGTTGTAACCGATAGCAATCAGCCCCAGCATTTT. The chain uses TRBV29-1 and TRBJ1-5, with D hard to call. Germline CDR1 is SQVTM and CDR2 is ANQGSEA. The V and J ends lost 4 bases and 0 bases respectively, with 7 bases between them. The CDR3 runs to 13 residues.

The rearrangement links TRBV4-1 to TRBJ1-2; D is unclear. The V gene lost 0 bases and the J gene lost 0 bases, with 20 bases spanning the gap. The CDR3 has 19 amino acids. The germline CDR1 and CDR2 sequences are MGHRA and YSYEKL. As DNA, the CDR3 is TGCGCCAGCAGCCAAGATCGAACTAGGGCAGATGATCCTAACTATGGCTACACCTTC. It translates to CASSQDRTRADDPNYGYTF.

This clonotype was counted a few times. This chain uses TRBV11-2 with TRBJ2-7, with D uncertain. The length of the CDR3 is 14 residues. V shed 2 bases and J shed 2 bases, with 10 bases lying between them. Germline CDR1 reads SGHAT; CDR2 reads FQNNGV. The DNA of the CDR3 is TGTGCCAGCAGCTTAATGGTGGTAACCTACGAGCAGTACTTC. As protein: CASSLMVVTYEQYF.

This clonotype showed up just a few times. V and J are TRBV20-1 and TRBJ2-5; a weak D match, TRBD2 (5 bases). Germline V gene data show CDR1 as DFQATT and CDR2 as SNEGSKA (reference sequence). This CDR3 is 16 amino acids long. V lost 0 bases and J 2 bases, leaving 16 bases between the germline ends. CDR3 nucleotide sequence: TGCAGTGCTAGAGATTCAACGGACTTTGTTCAAGAGACCCAGTACTTC. It yields the protein CSARDSTDFVQETQYF.

The V and J genes are TRBV5-1 and TRBJ2-1; D gene ambiguous. Trimming shortened V by 0 bases and J by 8 bases, and 15 bases separated the two germline ends. CDR1 SGHRS and CDR2 YFSETQ come from the germline V gene. This CDR3 is built from 15 residues. CDR3 protein: CASSLGALSGDEQFF. The CDR3 nucleotides read TGCGCCAGCAGCTTGGGGGCCCTTAGTGGGGATGAGCAGTTCTTC.

CDR3 DNA: TGCGCCAGCAGCTTGGTTGGAGGGGCGGCCAAAAACATTCAGTACTTC. It yields the protein CASSLVGGAAKNIQYF. The chain uses TRBV5-1 and TRBJ2-4; D might be TRBD2 (6 bases). Germline V lookup: CDR1 SGHRS, CDR2 YFSETQ. The CDR3 is 16 residues long. V was cut by 0 bases and J by 1 base, with 11 bases left in between. Filled out from reference TRBV5-1 and TRBJ2-4, the complete variable domain reads KAGVTQTPRYLIKTRGQQVTLSCSPISGHRSVSWYQQTPGQGLQFLFEYFSETQRNKGNFPGRFSGRQFSNSRSEMNVSTLELGDSALYLCASSLVGGAAKNIQYFGAGTRLSVL.

The chain employs TRBV15 and TRBJ2-7, with TRBD2 matching 8 bases. Germline CDR1 LNHNV, CDR2 YYDKDF (reference sequence). The CDR3 is 15 amino acids. V was clipped by 0 bases and J by 3 bases; unmatched bases: 4. The CDR3 bases are TGTGCCACCAGCAGAGAACTAGCGGTCAACTACGAGCAGTACTTC. Protein: CATSRELAVNYEQYF.

The rearrangement uses TRBV5-1 and TRBJ1-1, with a weak D call TRBD1 (6 bases). Trimming took 5 bases from V and 1 from J, leaving 12 bases between them. The germline V gene has CDR1 SGHRS and CDR2 YFSETQ. The CDR3 has 14 residues. CDR3 sequence (DNA): TGCGCCAGCAGTAGACAGGTTCAGAACACTGAAGCTTTCTTT. Amino acids: CASSRQVQNTEAFF.

This clonotype was observed many times. The V gene is TRBV6-2 or TRBV6-3, the J gene TRBJ2-2, with 9 bases that match TRBD1. CDR1 and CDR2 from the germline V gene are MNHEY and SVGEGT. The CDR3 contains 16 residues. The V gene end was trimmed by 4 bases and the J gene end by 5 bases; junction bases not matched to a gene: 8. CDR3 in DNA: TGTGCCAGCAGTTCTACCGGGACAGGGTTGACCGGGGAGCTGTTTTTT. This translates into CASSSTGTGLTGELFF.

CDR3 protein: CSARSPEGSTDTQYF. CDR3 nucleotide sequence: TGCAGTGCTAGGTCTCCCGAGGGGAGCACAGATACGCAGTATTTT. The chain has TRBV20-1 and TRBJ2-3, with D perhaps assigned TRBD1 or TRBD2 (5 bases each). The CDR3 has 15 amino acids. The germline V and J ends were trimmed by 3 bases and 0 bases, with 13 bases remaining between them. Germline V gene data show CDR1 as DFQATT and CDR2 as SNEGSKA (reference sequence).

This clonotype was detected many times. The chain employs TRBV6-1 and TRBJ2-2; TRBD2 agrees at 7 bases. Per germline, CDR1 MNHNS and CDR2 SASEGT. Trimming at V came to 3 bases and at J to 9 bases, leaving 7 bases not matched to a gene. The CDR3 loop spans 14 amino acids. The CDR3 spells CASSEGTTVRELFF. The CDR3 DNA reads TGTGCCAGCAGTGAGGGGACTACCGTTAGGGAGCTGTTTTTT.

This clonotype was recorded at least ten times. The V gene is TRBV5-5, the J gene TRBJ2-3; no definite D call. The CDR3 has 12 residues. V was cut by 1 base and J by 8 bases, with 8 bases left in between. Germline V gene sequence: CDR1 SGHKS, CDR2 YYEKEE (reference sequence). CDR3 bases: TGTGCCAGCAGCTTGATGGTTGGTACGCAGTATTTT. Translating it yields CASSLMVGTQYF.

This clonotype has a handful of counts. V and J are TRBV20-1 and TRBJ1-1; D is perhaps TRBD1 (5 bases). Trimming took off 6 bases at V and 6 bases at J, with 11 bases between the two ends. The CDR3 consists of 11 residues. Germline CDR1 and CDR2: DFQATT and SNEGSKA (reference sequence). This CDR3 reads CSARGVSEAFF. The CDR3 DNA reads TGCAGTGCCCGAGGGGTCTCTGAAGCTTTCTTT.

This clonotype was found a few times. The chain carries TRBV5-1 and TRBJ1-1, with unresolved D. This CDR3 is 12 amino acids long. Germline V gene sequence: CDR1 SGHRS, CDR2 YFSETQ. V was trimmed by 7 bases and J by 8 bases, leaving 15 bases between them. CDR3 sequence reads: CASGMDKAEAFF. The DNA of the CDR3 is TGCGCCAGCGGAATGGATAAGGCAGAAGCTTTCTTT.